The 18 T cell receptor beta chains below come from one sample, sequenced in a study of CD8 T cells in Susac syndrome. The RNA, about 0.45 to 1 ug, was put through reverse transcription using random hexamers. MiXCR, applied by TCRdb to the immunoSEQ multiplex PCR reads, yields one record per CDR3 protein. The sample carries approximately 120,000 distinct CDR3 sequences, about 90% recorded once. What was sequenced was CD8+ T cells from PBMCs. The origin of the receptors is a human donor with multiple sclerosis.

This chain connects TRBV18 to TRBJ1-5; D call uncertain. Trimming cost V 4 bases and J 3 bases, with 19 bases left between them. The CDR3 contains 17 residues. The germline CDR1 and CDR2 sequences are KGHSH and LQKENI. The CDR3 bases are TGTGCCAGCTCACAAGGATTAGCAAGTGATTACAATCAGCCCCAGCATTTT. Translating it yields CASSQGLASDYNQPQHF.

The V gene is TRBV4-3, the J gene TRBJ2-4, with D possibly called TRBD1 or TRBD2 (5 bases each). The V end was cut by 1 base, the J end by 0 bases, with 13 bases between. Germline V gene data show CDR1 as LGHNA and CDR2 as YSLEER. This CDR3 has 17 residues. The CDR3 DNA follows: TGCGCCAGCAGCCAAGGGGGGACCCTTTTAGCCAAAAACATTCAGTACTTC. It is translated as CASSQGGTLLAKNIQYF.

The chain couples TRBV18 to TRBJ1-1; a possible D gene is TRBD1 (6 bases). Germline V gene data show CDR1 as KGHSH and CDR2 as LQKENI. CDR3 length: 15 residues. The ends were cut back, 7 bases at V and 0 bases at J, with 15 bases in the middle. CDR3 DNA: TGTGCCAGCTTTTACGGACAGTACATGAACACTGAAGCTTTCTTT. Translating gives CASFYGQYMNTEAFF.

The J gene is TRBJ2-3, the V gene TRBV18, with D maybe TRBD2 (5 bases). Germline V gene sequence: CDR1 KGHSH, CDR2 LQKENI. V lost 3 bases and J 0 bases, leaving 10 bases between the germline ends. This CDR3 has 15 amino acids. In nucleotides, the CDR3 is TGTGCCAGCTCACCCGAAGGAGGTAGCACAGATACGCAGTATTTT. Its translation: CASSPEGGSTDTQYF.

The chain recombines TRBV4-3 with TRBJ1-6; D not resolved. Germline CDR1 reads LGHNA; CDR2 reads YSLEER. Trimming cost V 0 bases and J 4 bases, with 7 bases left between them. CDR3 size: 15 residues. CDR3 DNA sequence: TGCGCCAGCAGCCAAGATTACGGATATAATTCACCCCTCCACTTT. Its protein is CASSQDYGYNSPLHF.

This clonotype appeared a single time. CDR3 sequence reads: CSARSESSYEQYF. In nucleotides, the CDR3 is TGCAGTGCTAGGTCGGAAAGCTCCTACGAGCAGTACTTC. The V call is TRBV20-1, the J call TRBJ2-7; D gene ambiguous. Germline CDR1 reads DFQATT; CDR2 reads SNEGSKA (reference sequence). The CDR3 totals 13 residues. Trimming took off 3 bases at V and 0 bases at J, with 9 bases between the two ends.

In DNA form, the CDR3 reads TGTGCCAGCAGCTTAGATAGAATAGACTATGGCTACACCTTC. Translated: CASSLDRIDYGYTF. J is TRBJ1-2 and V is TRBV11-2; no clear D gene. V gave up 0 bases and J gave up 3 bases, with 8 bases separating them. CDR3 size: 14 residues. CDR1 and CDR2 from the germline V gene are SGHAT and FQNNGV.

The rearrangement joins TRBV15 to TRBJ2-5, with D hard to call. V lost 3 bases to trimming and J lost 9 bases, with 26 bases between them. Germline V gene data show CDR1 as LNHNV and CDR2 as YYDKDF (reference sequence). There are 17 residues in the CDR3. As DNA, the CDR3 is TGTGCCACCAGCAGCGAGCGCGTCGAGACTTTTAGTCCGGCCCAGTACTTC. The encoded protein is CATSSERVETFSPAQYF.

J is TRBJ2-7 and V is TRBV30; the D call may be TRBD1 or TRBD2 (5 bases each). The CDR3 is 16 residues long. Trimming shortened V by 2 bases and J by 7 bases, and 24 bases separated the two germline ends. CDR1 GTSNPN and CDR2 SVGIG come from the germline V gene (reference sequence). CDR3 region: CAWSLRDHTSLGEQYF. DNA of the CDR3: TGTGCCTGGAGTCTCCGGGACCACACCAGCCTCGGGGAGCAGTACTTC.

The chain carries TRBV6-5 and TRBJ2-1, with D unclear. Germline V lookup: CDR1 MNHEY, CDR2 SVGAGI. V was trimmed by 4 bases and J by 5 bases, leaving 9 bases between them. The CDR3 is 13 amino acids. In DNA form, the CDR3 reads TGTGCCAGCAGTTGGATCCCGAACAATGAGCAGTTCTTC. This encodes CASSWIPNNEQFF.

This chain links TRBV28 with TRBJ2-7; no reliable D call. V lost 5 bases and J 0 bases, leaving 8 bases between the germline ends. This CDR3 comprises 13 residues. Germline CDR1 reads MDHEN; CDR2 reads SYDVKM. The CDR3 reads CASSPADSYEQYF. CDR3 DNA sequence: TGTGCCAGCAGTCCCGCCGACTCCTACGAGCAGTACTTC.

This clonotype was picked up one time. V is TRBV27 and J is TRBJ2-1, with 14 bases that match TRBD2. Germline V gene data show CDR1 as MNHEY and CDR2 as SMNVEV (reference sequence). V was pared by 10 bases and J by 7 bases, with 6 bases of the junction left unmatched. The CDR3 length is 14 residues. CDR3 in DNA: TGTGCCACCACGGGACTAGCGGGAGCAAATGAGCAGTTCTTC. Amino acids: CATTGLAGANEQFF.

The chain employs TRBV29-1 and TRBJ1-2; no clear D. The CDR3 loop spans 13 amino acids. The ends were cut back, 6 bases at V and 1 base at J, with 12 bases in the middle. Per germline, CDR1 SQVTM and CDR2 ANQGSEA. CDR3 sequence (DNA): TGCAGCGTCCCGGTCGGTTTTAACTATGGCTACACCTTC. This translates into CSVPVGFNYGYTF.

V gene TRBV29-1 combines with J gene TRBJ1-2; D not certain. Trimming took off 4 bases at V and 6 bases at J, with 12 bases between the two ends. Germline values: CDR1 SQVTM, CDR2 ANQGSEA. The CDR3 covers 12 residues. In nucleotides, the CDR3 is TGCAGCGTTGCCGGTATAGTGGATGGCTACACCTTC. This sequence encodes CSVAGIVDGYTF.

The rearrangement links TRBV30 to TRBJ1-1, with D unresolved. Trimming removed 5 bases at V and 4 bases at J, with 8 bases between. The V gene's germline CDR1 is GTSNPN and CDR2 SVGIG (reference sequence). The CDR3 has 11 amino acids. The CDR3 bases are TGTGCCTGGGACCTAGGCACTGAAGCTTTCTTT. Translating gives CAWDLGTEAFF. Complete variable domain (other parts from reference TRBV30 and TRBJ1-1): SQTIHQWPATLVQPVGSPLSLECTVEGTSNPNLYWYRQAAGRGLQLLFYSVGIGQISSEVPQNLSASRPQDRQFILSSKKLLLSDSGFYLCAWDLGTEAFFGQGTRLTVV.

CDR3 amino acids: CAWTGQGLNEQFF. CDR3 DNA sequence: TGTGCCTGGACGGGACAGGGGCTCAATGAGCAGTTCTTC. The chain recombines TRBV30 with TRBJ2-1, with 10 nucleotides matching TRBD1. This CDR3 is built from 13 residues. Germline V lookup: CDR1 GTSNPN, CDR2 SVGIG (reference sequence). After removal of 4 bases from V and 6 bases from J, the junction contained 3 bases not matched to a gene.

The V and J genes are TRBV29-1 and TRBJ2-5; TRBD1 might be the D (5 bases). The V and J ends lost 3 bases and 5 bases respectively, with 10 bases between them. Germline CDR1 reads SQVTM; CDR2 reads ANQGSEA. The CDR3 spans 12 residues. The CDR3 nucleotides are TGCAGCGTTGATTGGGGCGACGAGACCCAGTACTTC. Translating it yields CSVDWGDETQYF.

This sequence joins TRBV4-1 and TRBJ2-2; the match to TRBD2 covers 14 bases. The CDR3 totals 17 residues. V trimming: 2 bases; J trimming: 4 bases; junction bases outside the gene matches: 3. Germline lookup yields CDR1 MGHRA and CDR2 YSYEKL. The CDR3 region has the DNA TGCGCCAGCAGCCAACTGACTAGCGGGAGGGGCACCGGGGAGCTGTTTTTT. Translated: CASSQLTSGRGTGELFF.